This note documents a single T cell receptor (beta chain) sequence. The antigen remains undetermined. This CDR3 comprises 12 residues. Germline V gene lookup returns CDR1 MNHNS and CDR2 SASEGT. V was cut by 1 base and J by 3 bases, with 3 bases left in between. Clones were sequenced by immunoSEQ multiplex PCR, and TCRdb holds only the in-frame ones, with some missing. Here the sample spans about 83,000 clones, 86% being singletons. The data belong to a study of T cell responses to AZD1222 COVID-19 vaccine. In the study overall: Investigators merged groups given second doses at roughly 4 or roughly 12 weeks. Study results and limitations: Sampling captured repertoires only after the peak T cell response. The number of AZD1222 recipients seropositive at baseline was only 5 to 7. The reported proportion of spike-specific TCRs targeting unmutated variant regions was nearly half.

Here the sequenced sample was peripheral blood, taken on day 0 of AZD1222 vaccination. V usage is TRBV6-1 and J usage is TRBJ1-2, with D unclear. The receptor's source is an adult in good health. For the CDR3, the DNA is TGTGCCAGCAGTGAAGGATACTATGGCTACACCTTC. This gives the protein CASSEGYYGYTF.